This T cell receptor (beta chain) was captured in a study of tumor-infiltrating lymphocytes in localized non-small cell lung cancer. Study-level information: Some samples were collected after neoadjuvant chemotherapy; smokers, never-smokers and several histologies were included. Study conclusions and caveats: Tumors had more T cell infiltration than uninvolved lung, per TCRbeta sequencing and CD3 counts. Available tissue quantity limited TCR sequencing to a patient subset. Technical variation could not be separated from intratumor heterogeneity here.

This table comes from immunoSEQ multiplex PCR, and its TCRdb copy is limited to in-frame clones, with some not included. The table lists roughly 9,000 clones, around 73% of them singletons. V dropped 2 bases and J dropped 5; count of bases not matched to a gene: 6. Germline V lookup: CDR1 SGHVS, CDR2 FQNEAQ. CDR3 length equals 15 residues. As regards this clone: No antigen is known for it.

The chain combines TRBV7-8 with TRBJ1-5, with 7 bases aligning to TRBD1. The TCR was taken from a human donor with non-small cell lung cancer. Sequenced material: uninvolved lung tissue not adjacent to the tumor. The CDR3 is CASSLNRGRDQPQHF. Here the CDR3 DNA reads TGTGCCAGCAGCTTAAACAGGGGAAGGGATCAGCCCCAGCATTTT.